This TCR beta chain emerged from a study of shared clonotypes between healthy human individuals. Method: immunoSEQ multiplex PCR; TCRdb's copy keeps in-frame clones and lacks some. The sample contains 2 million to 3 million clones, 93% of which appear only once. The CDR3 consists of 14 residues. The V and J ends lost 0 bases and 1 base respectively, with 7 bases between them. Germline assignment: CDR1 SGHTS and CDR2 YDEGEE. In the CD4+ fraction, cells were divided into CD45RA+ naive and CD45RA-negative memory subsets. The genes are TRBV5-8 and TRBJ1-1, with D uncertain. The clonotype was recovered from a man aged 18 to 35 in good health. Some clones in this sample may be carry-over from other donors' samples. The sample was naive CD4+ T cells from PBMCs. Subset here: CD45RA+ positively selected. The CDR3 DNA is TGTGCCAGCAGCTTGGTAGGAAGGAACACTGAAGCTTTCTTT. It codes for CASSLVGRNTEAFF.